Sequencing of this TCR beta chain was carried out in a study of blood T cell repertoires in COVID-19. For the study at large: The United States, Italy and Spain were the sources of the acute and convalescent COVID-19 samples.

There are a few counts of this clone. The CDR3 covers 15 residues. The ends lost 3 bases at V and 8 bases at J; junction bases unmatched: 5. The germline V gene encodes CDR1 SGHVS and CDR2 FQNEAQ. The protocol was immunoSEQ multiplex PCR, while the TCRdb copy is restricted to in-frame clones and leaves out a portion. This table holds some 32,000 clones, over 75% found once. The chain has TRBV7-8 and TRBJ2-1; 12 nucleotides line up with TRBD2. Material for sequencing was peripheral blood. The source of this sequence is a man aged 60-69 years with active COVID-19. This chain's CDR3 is CASSFPSGGAHEQFF. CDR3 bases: TGTGCCAGCAGCTTCCCTAGCGGGGGGGCACATGAGCAGTTCTTC. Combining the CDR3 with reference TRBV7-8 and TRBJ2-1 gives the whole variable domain GAGVSQSPRYKVAKRGQDVALRCDPISGHVSLFWYQQALGQGPEFLTYFQNEAQLDKSGLPSDRFFAERPEGSVSTLKIQRTQQEDSAVYLCASSFPSGGAHEQFFGPGTRLTVL.